This TCR beta chain came from a study of T cell repertoires in cytomegalovirus infection. About the study: Public TCR beta signature analysis indicated the presence of both CMV infection and matching HLA type.

TCRdb processed the reads anew with MiXCR; each CDR3 protein has one entry. This table has some 440,000 distinct CDR3 sequences, 25% to 40% appearing once. Germline V gene lookup returns CDR1 SGHRS and CDR2 YFSETQ. The CDR3 totals 17 residues. Trimming cost V 4 bases and J 0 bases; bases outside gene matches: 8. This receptor was identified in a human donor in good health (CMV status not recorded). Some clones in this sample may be carry-over from other donors' samples. The rearrangement uses TRBV5-1 and TRBJ2-7; 12 nucleotides align to TRBD2. Sequenced input: PBMCs. The CDR3 DNA follows: TGCGCCAGCAGCCGACTAGCGGGGGAGATTCCCTCCTACGAGCAGTACTTC. The encoded protein is CASSRLAGEIPSYEQYF. The full variable domain, with the rest looked up from reference TRBV5-1 and TRBJ2-7, is KAGVTQTPRYLIKTRGQQVTLSCSPISGHRSVSWYQQTPGQGLQFLFEYFSETQRNKGNFPGRFSGRQFSNSRSEMNVSTLELGDSALYLCASSRLAGEIPSYEQYFGPGTRLTVT.